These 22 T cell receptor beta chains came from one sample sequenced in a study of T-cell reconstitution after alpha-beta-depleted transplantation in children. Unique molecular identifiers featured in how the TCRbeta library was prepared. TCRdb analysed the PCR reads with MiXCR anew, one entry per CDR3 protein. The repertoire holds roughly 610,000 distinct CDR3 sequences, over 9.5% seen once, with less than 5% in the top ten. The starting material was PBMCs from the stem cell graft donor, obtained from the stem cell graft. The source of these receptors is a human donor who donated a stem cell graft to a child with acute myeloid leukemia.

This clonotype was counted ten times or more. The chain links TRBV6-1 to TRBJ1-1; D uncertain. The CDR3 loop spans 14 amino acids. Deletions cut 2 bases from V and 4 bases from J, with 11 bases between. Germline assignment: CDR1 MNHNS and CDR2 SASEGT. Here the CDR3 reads CASSELTGTTEAFF. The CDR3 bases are TGTGCCAGCAGTGAACTCACTGGTACCACTGAAGCTTTCTTT.

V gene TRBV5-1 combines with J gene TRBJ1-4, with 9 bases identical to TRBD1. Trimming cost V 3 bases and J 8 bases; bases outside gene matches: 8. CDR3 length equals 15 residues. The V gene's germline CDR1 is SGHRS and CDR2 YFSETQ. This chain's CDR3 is CASSSTGQGGEKLFF. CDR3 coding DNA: TGCGCCAGCAGCTCAACGGGACAGGGAGGAGAAAAACTGTTTTTT.

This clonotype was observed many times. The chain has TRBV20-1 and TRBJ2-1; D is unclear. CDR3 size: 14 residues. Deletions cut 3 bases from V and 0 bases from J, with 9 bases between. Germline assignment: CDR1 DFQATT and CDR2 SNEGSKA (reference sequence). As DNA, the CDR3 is TGCAGTGCTAGGGGGTCGGGCTCCTACAATGAGCAGTTCTTC. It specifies CSARGSGSYNEQFF.

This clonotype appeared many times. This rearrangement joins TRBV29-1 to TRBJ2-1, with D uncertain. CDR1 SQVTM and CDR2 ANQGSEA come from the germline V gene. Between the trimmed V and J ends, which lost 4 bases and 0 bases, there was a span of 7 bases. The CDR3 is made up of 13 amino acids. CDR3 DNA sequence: TGCAGCGTTGTTGGGGACTCCTACAATGAGCAGTTCTTC. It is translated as CSVVGDSYNEQFF.

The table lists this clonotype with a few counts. The CDR3 loop is CASSATSGSVTGELFF. The DNA for the CDR3 is TGTGCCAGCAGTGCCACTAGCGGGAGTGTAACCGGGGAGCTGTTTTTT. The gene calls are TRBV28 and TRBJ2-2, with 11 bases that match TRBD2. The CDR3 has 16 residues. Germline CDR1 and CDR2: MDHEN and SYDVKM. V trimming: 5 bases; J trimming: 5 bases; junction bases outside the gene matches: 7.

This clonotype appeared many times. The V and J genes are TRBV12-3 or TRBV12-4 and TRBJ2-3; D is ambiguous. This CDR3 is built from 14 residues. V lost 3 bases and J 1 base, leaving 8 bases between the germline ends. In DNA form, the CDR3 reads TGTGCCAGCAGTTTGGGGTCCCGCACAGATACGCAGTATTTT. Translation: CASSLGSRTDTQYF.

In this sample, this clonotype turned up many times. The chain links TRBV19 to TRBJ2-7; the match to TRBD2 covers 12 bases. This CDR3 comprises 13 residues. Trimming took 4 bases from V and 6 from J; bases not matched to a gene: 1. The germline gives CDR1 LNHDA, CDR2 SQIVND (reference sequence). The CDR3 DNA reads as TGTGCCAGTAGTAAACTAGCGGGAGGCGAGCAGTACTTC. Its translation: CASSKLAGGEQYF.

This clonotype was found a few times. CDR3 sequence reads: CASSPWANSYEQYF. In DNA form, the CDR3 reads TGTGCCAGCTCACCTTGGGCCAACTCCTACGAGCAGTACTTC. The genes are TRBV18 and TRBJ2-7; D unclear. This CDR3 region has 14 residues. Trimming took off 3 bases at V and 0 bases at J, with 9 bases between the two ends. Per the germline V gene, CDR1 is KGHSH and CDR2 is LQKENI.

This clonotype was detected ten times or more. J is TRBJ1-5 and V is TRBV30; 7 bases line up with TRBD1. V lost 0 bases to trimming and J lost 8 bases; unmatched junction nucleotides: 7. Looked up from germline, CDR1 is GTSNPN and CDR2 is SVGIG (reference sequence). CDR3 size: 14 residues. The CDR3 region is CAWSVRQGQKPQHF. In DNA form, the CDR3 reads TGTGCCTGGAGTGTACGACAGGGCCAAAAGCCCCAGCATTTT.

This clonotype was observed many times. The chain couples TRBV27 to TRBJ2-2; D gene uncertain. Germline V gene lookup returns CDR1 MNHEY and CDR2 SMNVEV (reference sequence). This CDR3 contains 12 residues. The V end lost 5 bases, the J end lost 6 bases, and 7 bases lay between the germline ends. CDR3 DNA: TGTGCCAGCAGTGACCGCCCCGGGGAGCTGTTTTTT. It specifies CASSDRPGELFF.

The CDR3 DNA sequence: TGTGCCAGCAGTCCTGAACCCGGACTAGCGGGACGAGATACGCAGTATTTT. Its translation is CASSPEPGLAGRDTQYF. The rearrangement links TRBV27 to TRBJ2-3, with TRBD2 matching 12 bases. V lost 5 bases, J lost 5 bases, and 11 bases stayed unmatched. The CDR3 extends over 17 amino acids. Germline V gene lookup returns CDR1 MNHEY and CDR2 SMNVEV (reference sequence).

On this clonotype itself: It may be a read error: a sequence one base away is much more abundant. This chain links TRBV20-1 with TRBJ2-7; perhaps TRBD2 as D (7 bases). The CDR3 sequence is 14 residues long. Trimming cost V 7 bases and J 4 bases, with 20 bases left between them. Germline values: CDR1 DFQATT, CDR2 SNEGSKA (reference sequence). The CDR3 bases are TGCAGTGTTCGGCGGGAGAGGGGGAAGTACGAGCAGTACTTC. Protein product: CSVRRERGKYEQYF.

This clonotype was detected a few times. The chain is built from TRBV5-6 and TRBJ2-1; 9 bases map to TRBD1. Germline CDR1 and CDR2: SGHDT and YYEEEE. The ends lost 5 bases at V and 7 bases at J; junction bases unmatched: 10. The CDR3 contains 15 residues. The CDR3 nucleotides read TGTGCCAGCAGTCCTGACAGGGGGGCGATGAATGAGCAGTTCTTC. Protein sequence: CASSPDRGAMNEQFF.

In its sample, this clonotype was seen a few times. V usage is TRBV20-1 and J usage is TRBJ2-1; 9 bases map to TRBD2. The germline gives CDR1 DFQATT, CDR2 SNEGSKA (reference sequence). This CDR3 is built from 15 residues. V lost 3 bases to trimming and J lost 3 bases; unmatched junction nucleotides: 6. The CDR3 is CSARFLAGNYNEQFF. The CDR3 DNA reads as TGCAGTGCTAGGTTCCTAGCGGGAAACTACAATGAGCAGTTCTTC.

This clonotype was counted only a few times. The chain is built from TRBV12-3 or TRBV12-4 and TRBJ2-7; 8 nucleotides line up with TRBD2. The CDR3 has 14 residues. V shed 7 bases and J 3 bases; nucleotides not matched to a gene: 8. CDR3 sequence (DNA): TGTGCCAGCACTGTGACCAGCGGGAGCTACGAGCAGTACTTC. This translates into CASTVTSGSYEQYF.

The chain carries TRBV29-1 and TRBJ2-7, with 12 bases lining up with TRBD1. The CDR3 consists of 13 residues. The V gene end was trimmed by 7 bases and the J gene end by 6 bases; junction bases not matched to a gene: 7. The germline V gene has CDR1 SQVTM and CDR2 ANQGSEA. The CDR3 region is CSAEGQGAGEQYF. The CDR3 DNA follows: TGCAGCGCCGAGGGACAGGGGGCAGGCGAGCAGTACTTC.

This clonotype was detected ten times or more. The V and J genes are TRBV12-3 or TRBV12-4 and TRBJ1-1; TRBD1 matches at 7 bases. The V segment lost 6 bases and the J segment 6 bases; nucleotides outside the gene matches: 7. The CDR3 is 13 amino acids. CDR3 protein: CASSLTGISEAFF. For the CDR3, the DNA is TGTGCCAGCAGCCTGACAGGGATATCTGAAGCTTTCTTT.

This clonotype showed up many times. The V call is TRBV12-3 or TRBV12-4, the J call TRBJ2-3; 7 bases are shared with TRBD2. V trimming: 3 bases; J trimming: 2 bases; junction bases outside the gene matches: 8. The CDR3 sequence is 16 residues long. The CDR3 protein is CASSFRASGVTDTQYF. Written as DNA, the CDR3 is TGTGCCAGCAGTTTCCGGGCTAGCGGAGTCACAGATACGCAGTATTTT.

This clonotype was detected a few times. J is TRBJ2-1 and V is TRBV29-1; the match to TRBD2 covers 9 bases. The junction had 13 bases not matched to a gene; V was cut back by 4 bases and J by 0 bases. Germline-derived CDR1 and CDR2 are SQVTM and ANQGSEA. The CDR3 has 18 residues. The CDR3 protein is CSVVLGGASGISYNEQFF. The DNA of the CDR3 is TGCAGCGTTGTATTAGGGGGGGCTAGCGGGATCTCCTACAATGAGCAGTTCTTC.

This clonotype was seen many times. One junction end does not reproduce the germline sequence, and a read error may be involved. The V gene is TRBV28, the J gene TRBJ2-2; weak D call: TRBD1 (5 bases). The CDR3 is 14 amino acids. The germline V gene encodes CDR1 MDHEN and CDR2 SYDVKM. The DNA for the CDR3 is TGTGCTAGCAGCTTAGGACAGAACACCGGGGAGCTGTTTTTT. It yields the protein CASSLGQNTGELFF.

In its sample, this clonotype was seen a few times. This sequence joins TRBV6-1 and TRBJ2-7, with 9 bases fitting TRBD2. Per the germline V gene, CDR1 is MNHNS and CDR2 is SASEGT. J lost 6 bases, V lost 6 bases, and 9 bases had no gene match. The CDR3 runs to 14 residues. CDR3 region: CASSLTSGSTEQYF. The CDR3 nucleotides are TGTGCCAGCAGCCTGACTAGCGGTTCCACCGAGCAGTACTTC.

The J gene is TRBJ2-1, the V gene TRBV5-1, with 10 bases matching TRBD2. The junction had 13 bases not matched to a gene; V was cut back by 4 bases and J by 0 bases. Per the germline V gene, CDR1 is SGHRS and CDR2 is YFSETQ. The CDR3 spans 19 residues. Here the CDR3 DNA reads TGCGCCAGCAGCCCATGGGCTAGCGGGAGCCTGAGCTCCTACAATGAGCAGTTCTTC. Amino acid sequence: CASSPWASGSLSSYNEQFF.